This T cell receptor beta chain is drawn from a study of chemoradiotherapy in HPV16-positive cancers. This clone was counted a single time. The antigen is unknown. Profiling relied on immunoSEQ multiplex PCR, and the TCRdb table lists in-frame clones only, not all of them. The profile covers roughly 32,000 clones, with around 89% appearing a single time and 2.5% to 3.5% taken by the ten largest. Repertoires were sampled repeatedly during chemoradiotherapy. Study results and caveats: HPV-responsive T-cell expansion during chemoradiotherapy was linked to improved recurrence-free survival in HPV16-positive patients. Only a couple of HPV16-positive patients supplied the functional HPV-specificity definition.

The V gene's germline CDR1 is SGHNT and CDR2 YYREEE (reference sequence). This CDR3 is built from 14 residues. V lost 4 bases and J 4 bases, leaving 13 bases between the germline ends. The TCR comes from a human donor with HPV-associated anogenital cancer. The chain carries TRBV5-4 and TRBJ2-3; D not certain. Specimen: blood, collected from a patient who underwent chemoradiotherapy. The CDR3 loop reads CASSPTPPADTQYF. CDR3 nucleotide sequence: TGTGCCAGCAGCCCGACTCCCCCGGCAGATACGCAGTATTTT.